This is a list of T cell receptor beta chains from one sample in a study of T cell repertoires in cytomegalovirus infection. TCRdb reprocessed the reads via MiXCR and lists one record per CDR3 protein. Here the sample spans roughly 160,000 distinct CDR3 sequences, less than 25% being singletons. Antigens for these TCRs are unknown. The sequenced sample was CD8+ T cells from cultured PBMCs, obtained from culture after CMV antigen stimulation. Every receptor here comes from a human donor in good health (CMV status not recorded). Some clones in this sample may be carry-over from other donors' samples. Each CDR3 is given with its conserved first and last residue. A D gene is named only where the DNA matches it firmly. A clone size is listed for some rows: how often the clone was seen (once, few, many), or a class if it is expanded.

V: TRBV9
size: -
D: TRBD1
J: TRBJ1-6
DNA: TGTGCCAGCAGCCTCAGACCGACAGGGGAGTTATCACCCCTCCACTTT
CDR3: CASSLRPTGELSPLHF

V: TRBV5-6
size: once
D: TRBD1
J: TRBJ2-7
DNA: TGTGCCAGCAGCTTAGGGACAGGGGCCTCCTACGAGCAGTACTTC
CDR3: CASSLGTGASYEQYF

V: TRBV28
size: -
D: -
J: TRBJ2-3
DNA: TGTGCCAGCATCCCTGCGGAGAGCACAGATACGCAGTATTTT
CDR3: CASIPAESTDTQYF

V: TRBV29-1
size: many
D: -
J: TRBJ1-1
DNA: TGCAGCGTTGACCCAGGAATGAACACTGAAGCTTTCTTT
CDR3: CSVDPGMNTEAFF

V: TRBV6-2/TRBV6-3
size: -
D: TRBD1
J: TRBJ1-1
DNA: TGTGCCAGCAGGAGCAGGGGGCTTAACACTGAAGCTTTCTTT
CDR3: CASRSRGLNTEAFF

V: TRBV12-3/TRBV12-4
size: few
D: -
J: TRBJ2-1
DNA: TGTGCCAGCAGTGTCAATGAGCAGTTCTTC
CDR3: CASSVNEQFF

V: TRBV7-2
size: -
D: -
J: TRBJ1-2
DNA: TGTGCCAGCAGCTTAAGCGGACAACAATCGCTTAACTATGGCTACACCTTC
CDR3: CASSLSGQQSLNYGYTF

V: TRBV5-8
size: -
D: -
J: TRBJ2-7
DNA: TGTGCCAGCAGCTCCTCCGGTCGTTCTGGGCTCCTCTACGAGCAGTACTTC
CDR3: CASSSSGRSGLLYEQYF

V: TRBV6-2/TRBV6-3
size: -
D: -
J: TRBJ1-2
DNA: TGTGCCAGCGGTTCCGGGGCGGACGACTATGGCTACACCTTC
CDR3: CASGSGADDYGYTF

V: TRBV7-6
size: -
D: TRBD2
J: TRBJ2-4
DNA: TGTGCCAGCAGCTTAACGGAGGGACTAAAAGAGAACATTCAGTACTTC
CDR3: CASSLTEGLKENIQYF

V: TRBV6-2/TRBV6-3
size: -
D: -
J: TRBJ1-6
DNA: TGTGCCAGCACCACCGCTGGGATAAGCTCCTATAATTCACCCCTCCACTTT
CDR3: CASTTAGISSYNSPLHF

V: TRBV6-1
size: -
D: -
J: TRBJ1-2
DNA: TGTGCCGGGGGCCGGGATTACAAGGCGGACTATGGCTACACCTTC
CDR3: CAGGRDYKADYGYTF

V: TRBV6-5
size: -
D: -
J: TRBJ1-2
DNA: TGTGCCAGCAGGGGCCTAGTGGGGCAGGCAGGTGGCTACACCTTC
CDR3: CASRGLVGQAGGYTF

V: TRBV7-8
size: few
D: TRBD1
J: TRBJ1-1
DNA: TGTGCCAGCAGGGCCGGACAGGAGCTTATCAACACTGAAGCTTTCTTT
CDR3: CASRAGQELINTEAFF

V: TRBV4-2
size: many
D: -
J: TRBJ2-7
DNA: TGTGCCAGCAGCCAAGAACGGGCAAGTACCTACGAGCAGTACTTC
CDR3: CASSQERASTYEQYF

V: TRBV4-1
size: -
D: TRBD2
J: TRBJ2-5
DNA: TGCGCCAGCAGCCCGGGACTAGCGGGGGTGGTACAAGAGACCCAGTACTTC
CDR3: CASSPGLAGVVQETQYF

V: TRBV6-1
size: -
D: -
J: TRBJ1-1
DNA: TGTGCCAGCAACACAAACACTGAAGCTTTCTTT
CDR3: CASNTNTEAFF

V: TRBV7-6
size: few
D: -
J: TRBJ2-3
DNA: TGTGCCAGCAGCTTAGCGCTTTCAGTGGCAGATACGCAGTATTTT
CDR3: CASSLALSVADTQYF

V: TRBV27
size: few
D: -
J: TRBJ1-1
DNA: TGTGCCAGCAGTTTAACGGGCGGCGGGGACACTGAAGCTTTCTTT
CDR3: CASSLTGGGDTEAFF

V: TRBV5-1
size: few
D: TRBD2
J: TRBJ2-1
DNA: TGCGCCAGCAGCTTGATAGGACTAGCGGGGGACATACCTACTTACCACAACAATGAGCAGTTCTTC
CDR3: CASSLIGLAGDIPTYHNNEQFF

V: TRBV6-2/TRBV6-3
size: few
D: -
J: TRBJ2-7
DNA: TGTGCCAGCAGCCCCTGGCCGTACGAGCAGTACTTC
CDR3: CASSPWPYEQYF

V: TRBV7-8
size: few
D: -
J: TRBJ2-1
DNA: TGTGCCAGCAGTTTGGACGGGGGCAATGAGCAGTTCTTC
CDR3: CASSLDGGNEQFF

V: TRBV11-2
size: -
D: -
J: TRBJ2-7
DNA: TGTGCCAGCAGCTTATCCCACTACGAGCAGTACTTC
CDR3: CASSLSHYEQYF

V: TRBV12-3/TRBV12-4
size: -
D: -
J: TRBJ1-3
DNA: TGTGCCATCCCTCCAGGGATCGGAGGAAACACCATATATTTT
CDR3: CAIPPGIGGNTIYF

V: TRBV6-1
size: -
D: -
J: TRBJ2-5
DNA: TGTGCCAGCAGTGAACTCCAAGAGACCCAGTACTTC
CDR3: CASSELQETQYF

V: TRBV11-2
size: few
D: -
J: TRBJ2-7
DNA: TGTGCCAGCAGCTTCGGGGCCACCTACGAGCAGTACTTC
CDR3: CASSFGATYEQYF

V: TRBV7-9
size: few
D: -
J: TRBJ2-5
DNA: TGTGCCAGCAGGCCGGGATACGTAGAGACCCAGTACTTC
CDR3: CASRPGYVETQYF

V: TRBV10-3
size: few
D: TRBD1
J: TRBJ1-6
DNA: TGTGCCATCAGTGCAATTTATTGGACAGGGGAAAATTATAATTCACCCCTCCACTTT
CDR3: CAISAIYWTGENYNSPLHF

V: TRBV7-9
size: few
D: -
J: TRBJ2-5
DNA: TGTGCCAGCAGCTTGACAGGATCAGAGACCCAGTACTTC
CDR3: CASSLTGSETQYF

V: TRBV28
size: -
D: -
J: TRBJ2-6
DNA: TGTGCCAGCAGTTTGCGATATACTGGGGCCAACGTCCTGACTTTC
CDR3: CASSLRYTGANVLTF

V: TRBV28
size: -
D: TRBD1
J: TRBJ2-5
DNA: TGTGCCAGCAGTTTTAGGGGGCTCGGAGAGACCCAGTACTTC
CDR3: CASSFRGLGETQYF

V: TRBV12-3/TRBV12-4
size: -
D: TRBD1
J: TRBJ2-2
DNA: TGTGCCAGCAGGTTTGACAGGGGCAACACCGGGGAGCTGTTTTTT
CDR3: CASRFDRGNTGELFF

V: TRBV7-6
size: few
D: TRBD1
J: TRBJ2-1
DNA: TGTGCCAGCCAGACAGGGGGGAGGAATGAGCAGTTCTTC
CDR3: CASQTGGRNEQFF

V: TRBV5-6
size: -
D: TRBD1
J: TRBJ1-5
DNA: TGTGCCAGCAGCTTAACAGGGGCCCTCGTTGCGAGCAATCAGCCCCAGCATTTT
CDR3: CASSLTGALVASNQPQHF

V: TRBV6-6
size: -
D: TRBD1
J: TRBJ1-1
DNA: TGTGCCAGCAACCCGACAGGGCGGAACACTGAAGCTTTCTTT
CDR3: CASNPTGRNTEAFF

V: TRBV6-2/TRBV6-3
size: few
D: -
J: TRBJ2-7
DNA: TGTGCCAGCAGCCCCTCAGGGGGGAACGAGCAGTACTTC
CDR3: CASSPSGGNEQYF

V: TRBV20-1
size: few
D: -
J: TRBJ2-7
DNA: TGCAGTGCTAGAGCTGGACGGTTCTACGAGCAGTACTTC
CDR3: CSARAGRFYEQYF

V: TRBV11-2
size: -
D: -
J: TRBJ1-1
DNA: TGTGCCAGCAGCTCTCCGAGGGCCGTGGGGTACACTGAAGCTTTCTTT
CDR3: CASSSPRAVGYTEAFF

V: TRBV12-3/TRBV12-4
size: -
D: -
J: TRBJ1-2
DNA: TGTGCCAGCACTCCCCCCGGCGGGGGGCGTTATGGCTACACCTTC
CDR3: CASTPPGGGRYGYTF

V: TRBV6-1
size: few
D: -
J: TRBJ1-6
DNA: TGTGCCAGCAGTGATCATTCACCCCTCCACTTT
CDR3: CASSDHSPLHF

V: TRBV7-2
size: -
D: -
J: TRBJ2-5
DNA: TGTGCCAGTAGCTCATCACCAGGGCCAGAGACCCAGTACTTC
CDR3: CASSSSPGPETQYF

V: TRBV6-1
size: -
D: TRBD1
J: TRBJ1-2
DNA: TGTGCCAGCAGTGAAGGACAGGGTATATACTATGGCTACACCTTC
CDR3: CASSEGQGIYYGYTF

V: TRBV12-3/TRBV12-4
size: few
D: TRBD2
J: TRBJ2-1
DNA: TGTGCCAGCAGCTCTAGCGGGGGGGCCTCTTACAATGAGCAGTTCTTC
CDR3: CASSSSGGASYNEQFF

V: TRBV12-3/TRBV12-4
size: few
D: -
J: TRBJ1-2
DNA: TGTGCCAGCAGTTTTCAAATAGGGCTGGATCGTGGCTACACCTTC
CDR3: CASSFQIGLDRGYTF

V: TRBV12-5
size: -
D: -
J: TRBJ2-5
DNA: TGTGCTAGTGGCCTCACCGACAGGGTGCGGGGAGAGACCCAGTACTTC
CDR3: CASGLTDRVRGETQYF

V: TRBV11-2
size: -
D: -
J: TRBJ2-2
DNA: TGTGCCAGCAGCTTGTGGGGGGCAACCGGGGAGCTGTTTTTT
CDR3: CASSLWGATGELFF

V: TRBV6-1
size: -
D: -
J: TRBJ2-1
DNA: TGTGCCAGCAGTAAGAATGAGCAGTTCTTC
CDR3: CASSKNEQFF

V: TRBV6-5
size: few
D: -
J: TRBJ1-1
DNA: TGTGCCAGCAGCCAATTGGGGGGGGCCCGGGACACTGAAGCTTTCTTT
CDR3: CASSQLGGARDTEAFF

V: TRBV23-1
size: many
D: -
J: TRBJ2-7
DNA: TGCGCCAGCAGTCAAGGAGCGCCCATTTACGAGCAGTACTTC
CDR3: CASSQGAPIYEQYF

V: TRBV27
size: -
D: -
J: TRBJ1-5
DNA: TGTGCCAGCAGTTTATCGATCGGGCAGCCCCAGCATTTT
CDR3: CASSLSIGQPQHF

V: TRBV24-1
size: -
D: -
J: TRBJ2-7
DNA: TGTGCCACCAGTGACTCCACCACAGGGTCCTACGAGCAGTACTTC
CDR3: CATSDSTTGSYEQYF

V: TRBV6-2/TRBV6-3
size: few
D: TRBD2
J: TRBJ2-7
DNA: TGTGCCAGCAATATAGCGGGGGCCGCCTACGAGCAGTACTTC
CDR3: CASNIAGAAYEQYF

V: TRBV12-3/TRBV12-4
size: few
D: -
J: TRBJ2-7
DNA: TGTGCCAGCAGTCTATGGGACGCACCCTACGAGCAGTACTTC
CDR3: CASSLWDAPYEQYF

V: TRBV6-2/TRBV6-3
size: few
D: -
J: TRBJ2-1
DNA: TGTGCCAGCAGTTCGACTAGTATTGAGCAGTTCTTC
CDR3: CASSSTSIEQFF

V: TRBV7-4
size: medium-sized
D: -
J: TRBJ1-5
DNA: TGTGCCAGCAGCTTAACCAAGCCCCAGCATTTT
CDR3: CASSLTKPQHF